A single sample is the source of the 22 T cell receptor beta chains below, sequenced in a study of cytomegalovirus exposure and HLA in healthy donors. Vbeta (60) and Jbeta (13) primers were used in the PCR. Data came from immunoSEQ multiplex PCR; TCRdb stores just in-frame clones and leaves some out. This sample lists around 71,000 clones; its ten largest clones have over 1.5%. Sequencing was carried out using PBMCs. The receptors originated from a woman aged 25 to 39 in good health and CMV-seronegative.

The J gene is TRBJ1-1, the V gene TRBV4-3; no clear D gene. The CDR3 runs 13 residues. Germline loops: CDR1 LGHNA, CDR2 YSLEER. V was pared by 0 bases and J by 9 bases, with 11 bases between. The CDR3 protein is CASSQDYGRKAFF. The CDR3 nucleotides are TGCGCCAGCAGCCAAGATTACGGCAGGAAAGCTTTCTTT.

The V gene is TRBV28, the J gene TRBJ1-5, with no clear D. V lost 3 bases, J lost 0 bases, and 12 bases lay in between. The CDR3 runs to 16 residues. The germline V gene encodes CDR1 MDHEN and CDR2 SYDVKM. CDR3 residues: CASSFVATYSNQPQHF. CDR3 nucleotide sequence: TGTGCCAGCAGTTTTGTCGCTACCTATAGCAATCAGCCCCAGCATTTT.

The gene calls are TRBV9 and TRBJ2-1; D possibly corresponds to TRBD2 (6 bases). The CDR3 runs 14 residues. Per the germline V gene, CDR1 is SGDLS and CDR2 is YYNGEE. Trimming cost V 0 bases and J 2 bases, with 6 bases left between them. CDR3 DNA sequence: TGTGCCAGCAGCGTAGCGGGGGCCTACAATGAGCAGTTCTTC. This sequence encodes CASSVAGAYNEQFF.

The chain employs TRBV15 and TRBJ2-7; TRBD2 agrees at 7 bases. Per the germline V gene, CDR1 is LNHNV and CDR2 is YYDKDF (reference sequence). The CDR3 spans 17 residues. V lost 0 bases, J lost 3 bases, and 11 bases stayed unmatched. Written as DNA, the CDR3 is TGTGCCACCAGCAGAGACCTGCAGGCTAGCGGTTTCTACGAGCAGTACTTC. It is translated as CATSRDLQASGFYEQYF.

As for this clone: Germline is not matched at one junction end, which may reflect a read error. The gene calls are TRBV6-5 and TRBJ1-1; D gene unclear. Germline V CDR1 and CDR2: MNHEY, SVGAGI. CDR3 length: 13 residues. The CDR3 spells CASNYGLNTEAFF. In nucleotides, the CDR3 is TGTGCCAGCAATTACGGCCTGAACACTGAAGCTTTCTTT.

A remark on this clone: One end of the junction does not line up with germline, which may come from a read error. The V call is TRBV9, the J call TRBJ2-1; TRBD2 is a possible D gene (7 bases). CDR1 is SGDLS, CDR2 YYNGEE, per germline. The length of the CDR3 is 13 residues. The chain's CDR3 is CASSWWGGHEQFF. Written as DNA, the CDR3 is TGTGCCAGCAGTTGGTGGGGGGGCCATGAGCAATTCTTC.

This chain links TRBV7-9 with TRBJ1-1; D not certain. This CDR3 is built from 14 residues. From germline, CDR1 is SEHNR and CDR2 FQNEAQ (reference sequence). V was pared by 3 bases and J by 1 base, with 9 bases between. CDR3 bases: TGTGCCAGCAGCTTCGGACTGGGGAACACTGAAGCTTTCTTT. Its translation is CASSFGLGNTEAFF.

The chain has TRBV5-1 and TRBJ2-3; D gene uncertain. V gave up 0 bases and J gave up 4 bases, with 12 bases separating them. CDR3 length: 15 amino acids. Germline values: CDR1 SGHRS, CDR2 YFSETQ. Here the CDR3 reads CASSLGSVGPDTQYF. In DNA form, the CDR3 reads TGCGCCAGCAGCTTGGGCTCCGTGGGCCCAGATACGCAGTATTTT.

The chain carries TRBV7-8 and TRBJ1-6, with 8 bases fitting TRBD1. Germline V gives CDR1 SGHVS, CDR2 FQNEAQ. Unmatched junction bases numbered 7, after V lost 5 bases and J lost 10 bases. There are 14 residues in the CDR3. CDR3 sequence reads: CASSVQGGGSPLHF. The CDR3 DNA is TGTGCCAGCAGCGTACAGGGGGGTGGATCACCCCTCCACTTT.

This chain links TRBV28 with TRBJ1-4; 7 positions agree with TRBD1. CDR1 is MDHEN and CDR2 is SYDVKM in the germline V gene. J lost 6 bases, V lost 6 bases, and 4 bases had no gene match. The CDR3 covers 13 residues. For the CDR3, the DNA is TGTGCCAGCAGCCTGACAGGGCATGAAAAACTGTTTTTT. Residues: CASSLTGHEKLFF.

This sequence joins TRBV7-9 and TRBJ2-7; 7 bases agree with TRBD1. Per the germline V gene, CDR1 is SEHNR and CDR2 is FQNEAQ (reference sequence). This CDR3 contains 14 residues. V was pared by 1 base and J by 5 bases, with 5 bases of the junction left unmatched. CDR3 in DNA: TGTGCCAGCAGCTTAGACAGGGGATACGACGAGCAGTACTTC. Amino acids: CASSLDRGYDEQYF. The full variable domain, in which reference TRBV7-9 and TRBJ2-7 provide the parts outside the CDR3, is DTGVSQNPRHKITKRGQNVTFRCDPISEHNRLYWYRQTLGQGPEFLTYFQNEAQLEKSRLLSDRFSAERPKGSFSTLEIQRTEQGDSAMYLCASSLDRGYDEQYFGPGTRLTVT.

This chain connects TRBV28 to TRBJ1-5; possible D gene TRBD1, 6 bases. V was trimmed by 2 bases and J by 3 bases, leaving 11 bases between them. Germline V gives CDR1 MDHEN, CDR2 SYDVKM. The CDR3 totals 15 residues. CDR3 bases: TGTGCCAGCAGTTTAAGGCAGGGGATCAATCAGCCCCAGCATTTT. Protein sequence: CASSLRQGINQPQHF.

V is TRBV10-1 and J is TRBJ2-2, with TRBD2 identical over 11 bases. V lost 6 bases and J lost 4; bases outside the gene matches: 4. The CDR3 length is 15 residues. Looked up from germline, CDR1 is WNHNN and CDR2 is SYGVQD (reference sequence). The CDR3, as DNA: TGCGCCAGCAGCCAACTAGCGGGAGTCACCGGGGAGCTGTTTTTT. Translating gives CASSQLAGVTGELFF.

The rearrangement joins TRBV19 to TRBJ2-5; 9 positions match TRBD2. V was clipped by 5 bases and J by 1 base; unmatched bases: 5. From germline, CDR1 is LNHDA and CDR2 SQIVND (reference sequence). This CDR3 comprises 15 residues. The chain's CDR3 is CASSPGAGGQETQYF. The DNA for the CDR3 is TGTGCCAGTAGTCCAGGAGCGGGAGGCCAAGAGACCCAGTACTTC.

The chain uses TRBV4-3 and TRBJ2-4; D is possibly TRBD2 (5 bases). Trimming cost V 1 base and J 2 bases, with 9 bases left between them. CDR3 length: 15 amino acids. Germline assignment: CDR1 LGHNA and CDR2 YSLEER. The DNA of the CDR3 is TGCGCCAGCAGCCAAGGCAGCGGATCCAAAAACATTCAGTACTTC. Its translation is CASSQGSGSKNIQYF.

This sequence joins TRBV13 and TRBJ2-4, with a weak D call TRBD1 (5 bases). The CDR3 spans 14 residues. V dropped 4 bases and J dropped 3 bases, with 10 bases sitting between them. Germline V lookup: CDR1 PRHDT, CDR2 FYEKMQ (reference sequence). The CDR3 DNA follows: TGTGCCAGCAGCTCCAGGGCGGACAAAAACATTCAGTACTTC. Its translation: CASSSRADKNIQYF.

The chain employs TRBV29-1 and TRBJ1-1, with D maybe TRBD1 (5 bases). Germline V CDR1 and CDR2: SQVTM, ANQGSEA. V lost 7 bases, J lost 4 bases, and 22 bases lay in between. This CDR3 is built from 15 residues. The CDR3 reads CSATGGGGMITEAFF. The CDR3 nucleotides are TGCAGCGCAACCGGGGGGGGAGGTATGATCACTGAAGCTTTCTTT. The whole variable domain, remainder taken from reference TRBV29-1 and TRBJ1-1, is SAVISQKPSRDICQRGTSLTIQCQVDSQVTMMFWYRQQPGQSLTLIATANQGSEATYESGFVIDKFPISRPNLTFSTLTVSNMSPEDSSIYLCSATGGGGMITEAFFGQGTRLTVV.

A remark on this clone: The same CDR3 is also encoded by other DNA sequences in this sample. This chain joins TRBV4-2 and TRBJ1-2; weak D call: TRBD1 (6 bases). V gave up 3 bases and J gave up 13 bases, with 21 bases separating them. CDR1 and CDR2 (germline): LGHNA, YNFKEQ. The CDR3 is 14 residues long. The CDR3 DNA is TGTGCCAGCAGCCAGGTCGCGGCAGGGGATCATAGCACCTTC. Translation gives CASSQVAAGDHSTF.

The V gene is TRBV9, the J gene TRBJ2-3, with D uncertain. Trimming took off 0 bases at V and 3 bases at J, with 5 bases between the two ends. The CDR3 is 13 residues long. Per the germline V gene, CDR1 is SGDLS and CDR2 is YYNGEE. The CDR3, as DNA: TGTGCCAGCAGCGTAGGCGAGACAGATACGCAGTATTTT. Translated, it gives CASSVGETDTQYF.

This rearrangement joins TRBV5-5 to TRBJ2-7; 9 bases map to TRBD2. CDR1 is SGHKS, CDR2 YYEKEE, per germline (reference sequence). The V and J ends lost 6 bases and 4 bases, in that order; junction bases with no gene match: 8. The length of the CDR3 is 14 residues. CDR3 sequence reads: CASTLAGVGYEQYF. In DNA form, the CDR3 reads TGTGCCAGCACCTTAGCGGGAGTTGGGTACGAGCAGTACTTC.

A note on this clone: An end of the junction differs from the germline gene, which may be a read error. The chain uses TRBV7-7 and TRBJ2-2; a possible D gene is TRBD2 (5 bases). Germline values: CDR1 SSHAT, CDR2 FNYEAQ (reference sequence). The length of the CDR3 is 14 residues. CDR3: CASSLARETGELFF. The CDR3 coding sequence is TGTGCTAGCAGCCTGGCGAGGGAGACCGGGGAGCTGTTTTTT.

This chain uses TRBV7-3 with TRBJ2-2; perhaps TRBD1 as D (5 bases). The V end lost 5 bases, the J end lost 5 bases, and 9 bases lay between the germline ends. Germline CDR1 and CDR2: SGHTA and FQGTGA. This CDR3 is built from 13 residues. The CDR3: CASSRSGTGELFF. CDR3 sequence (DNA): TGTGCCAGCAGCCGATCAGGGACCGGGGAGCTGTTTTTT.